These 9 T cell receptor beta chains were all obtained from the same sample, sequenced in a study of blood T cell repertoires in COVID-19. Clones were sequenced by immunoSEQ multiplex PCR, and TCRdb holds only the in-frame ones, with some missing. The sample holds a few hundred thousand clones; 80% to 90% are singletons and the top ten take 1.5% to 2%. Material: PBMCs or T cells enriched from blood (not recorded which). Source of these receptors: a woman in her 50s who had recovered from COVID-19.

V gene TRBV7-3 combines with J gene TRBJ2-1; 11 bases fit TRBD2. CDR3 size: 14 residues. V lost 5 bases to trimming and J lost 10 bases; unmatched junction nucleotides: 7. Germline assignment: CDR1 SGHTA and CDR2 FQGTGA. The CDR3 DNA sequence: TGTGCCAGCAGCCGGACTAGCGGGTCAAGGGAGCAGTTCTTC. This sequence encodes CASSRTSGSREQFF.

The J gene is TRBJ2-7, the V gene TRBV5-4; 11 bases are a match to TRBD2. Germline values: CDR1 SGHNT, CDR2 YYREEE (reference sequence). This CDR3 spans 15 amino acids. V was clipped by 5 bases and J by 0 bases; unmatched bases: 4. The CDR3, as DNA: TGTGCCAGCAGACGAGGGACTAGCGGCTCCTACGAGCAGTACTTC. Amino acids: CASRRGTSGSYEQYF.

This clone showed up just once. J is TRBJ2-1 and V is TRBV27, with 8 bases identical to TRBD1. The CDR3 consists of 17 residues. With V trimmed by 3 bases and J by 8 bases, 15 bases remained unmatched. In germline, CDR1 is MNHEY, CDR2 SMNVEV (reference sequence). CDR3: CASSFLLRQGAEDEQFF. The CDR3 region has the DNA TGTGCCAGCAGTTTCCTCCTCCGGCAGGGGGCTGAAGATGAGCAGTTCTTC.

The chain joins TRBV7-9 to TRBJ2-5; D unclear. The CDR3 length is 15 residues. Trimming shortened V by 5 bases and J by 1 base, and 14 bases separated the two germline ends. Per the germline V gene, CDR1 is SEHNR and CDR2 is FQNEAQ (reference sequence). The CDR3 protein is CASSVIASGQETQYF. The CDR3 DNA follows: TGTGCCAGCAGCGTCATCGCGTCGGGCCAAGAGACCCAGTACTTC.

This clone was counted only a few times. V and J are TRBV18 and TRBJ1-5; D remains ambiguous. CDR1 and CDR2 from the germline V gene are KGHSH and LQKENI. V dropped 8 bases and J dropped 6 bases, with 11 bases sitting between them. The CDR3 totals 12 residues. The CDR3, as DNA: TGTGCCAGCGCCCAATCGGGTCAGCCCCAGCATTTT. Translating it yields CASAQSGQPQHF.

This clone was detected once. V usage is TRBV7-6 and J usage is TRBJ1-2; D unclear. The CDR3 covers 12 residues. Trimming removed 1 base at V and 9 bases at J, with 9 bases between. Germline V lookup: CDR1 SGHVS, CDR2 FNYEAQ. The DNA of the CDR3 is TGTGCCAGCAGCTTAGATGGAGGAAGCTACACCTTC. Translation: CASSLDGGSYTF.

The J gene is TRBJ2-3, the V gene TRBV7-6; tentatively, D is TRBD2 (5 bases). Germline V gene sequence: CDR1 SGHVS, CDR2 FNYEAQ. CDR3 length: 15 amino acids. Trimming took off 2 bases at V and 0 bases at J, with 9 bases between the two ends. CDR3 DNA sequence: TGTGCCAGCAGCTTACAAGCGGCTAGCACAGATACGCAGTATTTT. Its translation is CASSLQAASTDTQYF.

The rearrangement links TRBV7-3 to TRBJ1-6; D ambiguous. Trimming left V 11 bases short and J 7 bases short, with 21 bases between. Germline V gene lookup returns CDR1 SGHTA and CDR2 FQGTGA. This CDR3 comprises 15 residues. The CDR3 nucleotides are TGTGCCCCCTGGATGTTACATAGCCCGAATTCACCCCTCCACTTT. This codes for CAPWMLHSPNSPLHF.

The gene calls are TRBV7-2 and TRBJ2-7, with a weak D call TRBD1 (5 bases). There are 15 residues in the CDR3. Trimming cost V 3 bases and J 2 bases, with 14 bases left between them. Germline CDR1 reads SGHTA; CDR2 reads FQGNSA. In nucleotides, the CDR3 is TGTGCCAGCAGCTTGTGGGGCGAGATCACCTACGAGCAGTACTTC. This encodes CASSLWGEITYEQYF. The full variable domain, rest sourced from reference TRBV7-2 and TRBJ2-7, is GAGVSQSPSNKVTEKGKDVELRCDPISGHTALYWYRQSLGQGLEFLIYFQGNSAPDKSGLPSDRFSAERTGGSVSTLTIQRTQQEDSAVYLCASSLWGEITYEQYFGPGTRLTVT.